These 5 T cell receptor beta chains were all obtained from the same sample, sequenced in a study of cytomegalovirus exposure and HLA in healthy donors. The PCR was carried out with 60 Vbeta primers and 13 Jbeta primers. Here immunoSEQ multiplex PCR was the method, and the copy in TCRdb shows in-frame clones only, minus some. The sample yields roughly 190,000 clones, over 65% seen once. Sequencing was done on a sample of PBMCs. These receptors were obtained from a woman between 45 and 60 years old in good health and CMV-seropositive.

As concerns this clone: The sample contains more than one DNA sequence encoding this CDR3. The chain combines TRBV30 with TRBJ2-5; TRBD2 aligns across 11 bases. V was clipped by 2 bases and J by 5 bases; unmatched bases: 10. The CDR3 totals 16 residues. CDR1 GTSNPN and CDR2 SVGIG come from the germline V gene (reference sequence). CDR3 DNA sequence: TGTGCCTGGAGTCTTCGACTAGCGGGGAGGCGGGAGACCCAGTACTTC. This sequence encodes CAWSLRLAGRRETQYF.

The DNA for the CDR3 is TGTGCCAGCTCACCTACCACGGGTGTCCTAGGGGTTTTTGAGCAGTTCTTC. Protein: CASSPTTGVLGVFEQFF. The chain is built from TRBV18 and TRBJ2-1; D is possibly TRBD1 (5 bases). The germline V and J ends were trimmed by 3 bases and 9 bases, with 24 bases remaining between them. This CDR3 has 17 amino acids. Germline CDR1 reads KGHSH; CDR2 reads LQKENI.

This CDR3 is CASSTRMTAEKLFF. For the CDR3, the DNA is TGTGCCAGCAGCACTCGCATGACAGCTGAAAAACTGTTTTTT. The chain combines TRBV9 with TRBJ1-4, with D tentatively TRBD1 (5 bases). Between the trimmed V and J ends, which lost 4 bases and 7 bases, there was a span of 14 bases. The germline gives CDR1 SGDLS, CDR2 YYNGEE. This CDR3 spans 14 amino acids.

The CDR3 nucleotides are TGTGCCATCAGGCTCGGACAGGTCAATCAGCCCCAGCATTTT. It is translated as CAIRLGQVNQPQHF. This rearrangement joins TRBV10-3 to TRBJ1-5; 7 positions match TRBD1. The V segment lost 6 bases and the J segment 3 bases; nucleotides outside the gene matches: 5. CDR1 is ENHRY, CDR2 SYGVKD, per germline. The CDR3 extends over 14 amino acids.

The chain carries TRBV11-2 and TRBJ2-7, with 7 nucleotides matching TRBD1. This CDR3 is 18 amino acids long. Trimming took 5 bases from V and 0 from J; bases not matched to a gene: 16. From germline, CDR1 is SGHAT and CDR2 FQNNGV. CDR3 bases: TGTGCCAGCAGCCCGGGCCTTATTGGACAGGTTAACTCCTACGAGCAGTACTTC. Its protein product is CASSPGLIGQVNSYEQYF.